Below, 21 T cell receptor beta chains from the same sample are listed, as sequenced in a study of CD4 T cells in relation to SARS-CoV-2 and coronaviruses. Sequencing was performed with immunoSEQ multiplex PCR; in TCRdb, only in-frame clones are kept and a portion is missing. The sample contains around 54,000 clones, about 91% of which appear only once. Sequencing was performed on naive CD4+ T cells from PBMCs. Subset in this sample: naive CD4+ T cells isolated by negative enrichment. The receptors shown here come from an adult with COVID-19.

CDR3 DNA: TGTGCCAGCAGCCAATCCTGGGGGTCGGAAGCTTTCTTT. As protein: CASSQSWGSEAFF. This chain joins TRBV16 and TRBJ1-1, with TRBD1 as a possible D gene (5 bases). V lost 0 bases and J lost 8, with 10 bases in between. CDR1 is KGHSY, CDR2 FQNENV, per germline. The CDR3 spans 13 residues.

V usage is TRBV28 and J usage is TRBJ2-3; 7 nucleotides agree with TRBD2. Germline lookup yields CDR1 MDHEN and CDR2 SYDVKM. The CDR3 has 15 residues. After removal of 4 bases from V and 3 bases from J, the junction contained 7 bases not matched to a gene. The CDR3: CASSSGGRLTDTQYF. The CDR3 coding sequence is TGTGCCAGCAGTTCAGGCGGGAGACTAACAGATACGCAGTATTTT.

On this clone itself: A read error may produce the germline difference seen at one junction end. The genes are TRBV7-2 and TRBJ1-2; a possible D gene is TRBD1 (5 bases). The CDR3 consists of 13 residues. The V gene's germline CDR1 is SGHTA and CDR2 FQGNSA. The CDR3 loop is CASSLDLSRARLF. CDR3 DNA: TGTGCCAGCAGCTTAGATTTAAGCAGGGCCCGGCTTTTC. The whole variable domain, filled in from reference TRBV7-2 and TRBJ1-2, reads GAGVSQSPSNKVTEKGKDVELRCDPISGHTALYWYRQSLGQGLEFLIYFQGNSAPDKSGLPSDRFSAERTGGSVSTLTIQRTQQEDSAVYLCASSLDLSRARLFGSGTRLTVV.

The CDR3 bases are TGTGCCAGCAGTTTGGACAGGGCCTCCTACGAGCAGTACTTC. This encodes CASSLDRASYEQYF. J is TRBJ2-7 and V is TRBV28; 8 bases map to TRBD1. V was pared by 3 bases and J by 0 bases, with 1 base of the junction left unmatched. The germline gives CDR1 MDHEN, CDR2 SYDVKM. The CDR3 sequence is 14 residues long.

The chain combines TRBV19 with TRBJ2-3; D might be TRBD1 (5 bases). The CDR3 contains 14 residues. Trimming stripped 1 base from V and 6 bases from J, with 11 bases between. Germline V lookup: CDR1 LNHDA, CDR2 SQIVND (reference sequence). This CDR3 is CASSIGGAPDTQYF. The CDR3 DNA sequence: TGTGCCAGTAGTATAGGGGGCGCCCCCGATACGCAGTATTTT.

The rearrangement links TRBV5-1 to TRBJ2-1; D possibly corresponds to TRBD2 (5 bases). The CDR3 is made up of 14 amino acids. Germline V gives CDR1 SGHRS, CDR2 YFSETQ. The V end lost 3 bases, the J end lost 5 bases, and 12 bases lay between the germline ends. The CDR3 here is CASSYDGGNNEQFF. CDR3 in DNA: TGCGCCAGCAGCTACGATGGAGGTAACAATGAGCAGTTCTTC.

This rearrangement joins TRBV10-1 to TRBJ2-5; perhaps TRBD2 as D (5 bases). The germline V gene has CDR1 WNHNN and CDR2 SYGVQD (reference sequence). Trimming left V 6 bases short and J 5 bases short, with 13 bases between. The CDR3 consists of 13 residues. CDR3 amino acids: CASRRTAQETQYF. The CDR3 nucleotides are TGCGCCAGCAGAAGGACTGCACAGGAGACCCAGTACTTC.

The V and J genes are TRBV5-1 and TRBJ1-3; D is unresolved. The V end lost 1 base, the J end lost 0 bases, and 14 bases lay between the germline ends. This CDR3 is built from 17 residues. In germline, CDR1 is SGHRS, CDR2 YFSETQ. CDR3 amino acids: CASSLRSGQYSGNTIYF. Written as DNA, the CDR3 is TGCGCCAGCAGCTTGAGGTCGGGCCAGTACTCTGGAAACACCATATATTTT.

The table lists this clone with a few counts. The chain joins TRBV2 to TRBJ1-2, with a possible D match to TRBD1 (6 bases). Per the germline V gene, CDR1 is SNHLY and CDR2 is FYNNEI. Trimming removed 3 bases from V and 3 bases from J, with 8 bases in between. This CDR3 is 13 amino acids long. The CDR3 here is CASSDNRDYGYTF. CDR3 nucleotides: TGTGCCAGCAGTGATAACAGGGACTATGGCTACACCTTC.

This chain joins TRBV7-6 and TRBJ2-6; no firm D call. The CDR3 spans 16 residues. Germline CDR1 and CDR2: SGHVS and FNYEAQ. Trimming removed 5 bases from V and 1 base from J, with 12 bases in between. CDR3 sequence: CASSPLRVSGANVLTF. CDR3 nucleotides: TGTGCCAGCAGCCCCCTTCGGGTATCTGGGGCCAACGTCCTGACTTTC.

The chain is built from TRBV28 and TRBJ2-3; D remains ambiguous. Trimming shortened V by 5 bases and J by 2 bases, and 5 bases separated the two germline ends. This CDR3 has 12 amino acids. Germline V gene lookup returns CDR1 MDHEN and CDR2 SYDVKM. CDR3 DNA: TGTGCCAGCAGTCTTTACACAGATACGCAGTATTTT. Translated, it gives CASSLYTDTQYF.

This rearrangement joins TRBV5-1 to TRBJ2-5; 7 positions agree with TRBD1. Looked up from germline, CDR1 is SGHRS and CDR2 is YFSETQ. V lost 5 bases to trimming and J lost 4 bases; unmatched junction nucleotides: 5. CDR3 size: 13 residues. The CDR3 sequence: CASRAGGGETQYF. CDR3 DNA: TGCGCCAGCAGAGCAGGGGGTGGAGAGACCCAGTACTTC.

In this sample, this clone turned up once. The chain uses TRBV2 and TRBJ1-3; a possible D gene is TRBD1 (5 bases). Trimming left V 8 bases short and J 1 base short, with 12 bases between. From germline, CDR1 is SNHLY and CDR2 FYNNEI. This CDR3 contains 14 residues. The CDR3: CASSWAGSGNTIYF. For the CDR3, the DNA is TGTGCCAGCTCTTGGGCAGGGTCTGGAAACACCATATATTTT.

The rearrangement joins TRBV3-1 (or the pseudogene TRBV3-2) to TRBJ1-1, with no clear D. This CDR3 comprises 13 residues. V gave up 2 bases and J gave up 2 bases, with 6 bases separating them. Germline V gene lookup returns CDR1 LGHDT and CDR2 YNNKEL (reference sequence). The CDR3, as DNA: TGTGCCAGCAGCCAATGGGGAAACACTGAAGCTTTCTTT. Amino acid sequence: CASSQWGNTEAFF.

The CDR3 DNA follows: TGTGCCAGCAGCTTGCCTGGGGGATTGAACACTGAAGCTTTCTTT. Protein product: CASSLPGGLNTEAFF. The chain couples TRBV5-4 to TRBJ1-1; perhaps TRBD1 as D (5 bases). V was clipped by 1 base and J by 0 bases, with 10 bases between them. CDR3 length: 15 amino acids. Germline CDR1 and CDR2: SGHNT and YYREEE (reference sequence).

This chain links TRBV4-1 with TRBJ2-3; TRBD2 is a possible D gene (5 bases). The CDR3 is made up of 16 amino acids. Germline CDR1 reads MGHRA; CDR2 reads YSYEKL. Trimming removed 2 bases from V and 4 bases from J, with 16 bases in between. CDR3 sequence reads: CASSQIGRGVADTQYF. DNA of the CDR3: TGCGCCAGCAGCCAAATAGGCCGGGGAGTCGCAGATACGCAGTATTTT.

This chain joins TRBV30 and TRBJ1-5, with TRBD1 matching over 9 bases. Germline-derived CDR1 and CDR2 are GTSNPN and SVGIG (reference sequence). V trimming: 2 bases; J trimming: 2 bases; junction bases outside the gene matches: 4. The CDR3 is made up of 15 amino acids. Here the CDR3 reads CAWSLRDRGNQPQHF. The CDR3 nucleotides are TGTGCCTGGAGTCTCCGGGACAGGGGCAATCAGCCCCAGCATTTT.

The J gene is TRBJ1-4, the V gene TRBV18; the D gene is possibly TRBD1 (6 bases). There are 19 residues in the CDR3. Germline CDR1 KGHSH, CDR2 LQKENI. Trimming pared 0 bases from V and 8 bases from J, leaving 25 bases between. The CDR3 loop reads CASSPPGTLVLGAVEKLFF. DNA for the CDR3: TGTGCCAGCTCACCACCCGGGACGCTCGTCCTGGGGGCCGTCGAAAAACTGTTTTTT.

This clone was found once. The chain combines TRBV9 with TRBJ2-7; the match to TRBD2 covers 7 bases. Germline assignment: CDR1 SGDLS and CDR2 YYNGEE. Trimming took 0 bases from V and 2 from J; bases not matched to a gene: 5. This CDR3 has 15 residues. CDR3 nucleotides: TGTGCCAGCAGCGTAGAGGGAGGGCCGCCCTACGAGCAGTACTTC. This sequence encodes CASSVEGGPPYEQYF.

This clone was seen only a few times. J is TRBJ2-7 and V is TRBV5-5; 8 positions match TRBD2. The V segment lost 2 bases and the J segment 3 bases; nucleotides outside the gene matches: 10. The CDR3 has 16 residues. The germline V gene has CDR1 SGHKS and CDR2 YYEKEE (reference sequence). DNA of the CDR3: TGTGCCAGCAGCTTTCTCCAGGGACTAGTGCTCTACGAGCAGTACTTC. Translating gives CASSFLQGLVLYEQYF.

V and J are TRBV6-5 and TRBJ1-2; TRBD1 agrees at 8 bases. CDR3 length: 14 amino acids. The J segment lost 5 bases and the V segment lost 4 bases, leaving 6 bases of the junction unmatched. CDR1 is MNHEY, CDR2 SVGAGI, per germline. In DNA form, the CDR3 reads TGTGCCAGCAGTTCAGGGGGCGTGTGGTATGGCTACACCTTC. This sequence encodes CASSSGGVWYGYTF.